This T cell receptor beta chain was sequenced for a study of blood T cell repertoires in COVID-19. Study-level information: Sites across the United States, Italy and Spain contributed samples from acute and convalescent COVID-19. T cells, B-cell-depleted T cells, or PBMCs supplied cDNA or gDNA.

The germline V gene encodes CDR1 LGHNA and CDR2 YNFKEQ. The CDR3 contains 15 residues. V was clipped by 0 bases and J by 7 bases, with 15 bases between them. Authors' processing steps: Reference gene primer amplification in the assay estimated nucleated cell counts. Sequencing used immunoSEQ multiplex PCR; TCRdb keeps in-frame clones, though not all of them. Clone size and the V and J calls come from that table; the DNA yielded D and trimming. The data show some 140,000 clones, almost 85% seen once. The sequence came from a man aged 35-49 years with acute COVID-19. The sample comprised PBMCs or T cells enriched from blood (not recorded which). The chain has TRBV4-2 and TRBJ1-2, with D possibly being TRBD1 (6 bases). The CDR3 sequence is CASSQDGQGTRGYTF. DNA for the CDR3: TGTGCCAGCAGCCAAGATGGGCAGGGGACACGTGGCTACACCTTC.